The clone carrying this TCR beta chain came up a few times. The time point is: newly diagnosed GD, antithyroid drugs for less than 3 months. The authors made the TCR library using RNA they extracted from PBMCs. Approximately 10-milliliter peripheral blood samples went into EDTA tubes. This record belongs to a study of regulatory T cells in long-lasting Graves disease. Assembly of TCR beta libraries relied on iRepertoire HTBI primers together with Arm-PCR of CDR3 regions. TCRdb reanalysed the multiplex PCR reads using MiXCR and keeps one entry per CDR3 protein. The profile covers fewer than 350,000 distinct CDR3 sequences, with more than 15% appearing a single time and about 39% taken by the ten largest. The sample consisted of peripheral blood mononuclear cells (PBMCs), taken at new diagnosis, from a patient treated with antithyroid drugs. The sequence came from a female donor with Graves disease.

The CDR3 region is CASSFGTNHNEQFF. The DNA of the CDR3 is TGTGCCAGCAGCTTCGGGACTAACCACAATGAGCAGTTCTTC. V is TRBV5-6 and J is TRBJ2-1; 7 positions match TRBD2. The V segment lost 2 bases and the J segment 5 bases; nucleotides outside the gene matches: 4. The germline V gene has CDR1 SGHDT and CDR2 YYEEEE. The CDR3 extends over 14 amino acids.